This is a list of T cell receptor beta chains from one sample in a study of blood T cell repertoires in COVID-19. Assay: immunoSEQ multiplex PCR; the TCRdb copy retains only in-frame clones and omits some. This table has 70,000 to 100,000 clones, approximately 90% appearing once. The sample comprised peripheral blood. The source is a woman of 80 years or more with active COVID-19. CDR3s include the opening cysteine and the closing phenylalanine or tryptophan. Fields, in order: clone size, J gene, V gene, D gene, CDR3 DNA, CDR3 protein. A D gene is named only where the DNA matches it firmly. Expanded clones are given a class, and other clones once, few, many or no size at all.

. TRBJ2-1 TRBV10-2 . TGCGCCAGCAGTGAGCCGCTCGGTGCGGCCTACAATGAGCAGTTCTTC CASSEPLGAAYNEQFF
. TRBJ2-3 TRBV7-2 . TGTGCCAGCAGCTCGACTCCTTTTCTCACAGATACGCAGTATTTT CASSSTPFLTDTQYF
. TRBJ1-4 TRBV7-9 . TGTGCCAGCAGCTTCGGCCGGGGGGATGAAAAACTGTTTTTT CASSFGRGDEKLFF
. TRBJ1-2 TRBV7-2 TRBD1 TGTGCCAGCAGCACCACTAGGGGGCTGGGTGGTCTGGATGGCTACACCTTC CASSTTRGLGGLDGYTF
. TRBJ2-5 TRBV5-5 TRBD1 TGTGCCAGCAGCGTGGGACAGCAAGAGACCCAGTACTTC CASSVGQQETQYF
. TRBJ1-1 TRBV15 . TGTGCCACCAGCAGAGATCTGTGGGGCGCGGACACTGAAGCTTTCTTT CATSRDLWGADTEAFF
. TRBJ2-7 TRBV5-6 . TGTGCCAGCAGCCCCCAGGGGAAGCGCCCCTCCTACGAGCAGTACTTC CASSPQGKRPSYEQYF
few TRBJ2-7 TRBV27 TRBD1 TGTGCCAGCAGTGACCGGGACAGGAGCTCCTACGAGCAGTACTTC CASSDRDRSSYEQYF
. TRBJ2-6 TRBV4-3 . TGCGCCAGCAGCCAAGATCTCCCCGAGGGGGCCAACGTCCTGACTTTC CASSQDLPEGANVLTF
. TRBJ1-6 TRBV27 . TGTGCCAGCAGTTTGACCGCGGCCCTTAATAATTCACCCCTCCACTTT CASSLTAALNNSPLHF
few TRBJ1-2 TRBV5-1 . TGCGCCTCCAGGGAAAACTATGGCTACACCTTC CASRENYGYTF
once TRBJ2-3 TRBV9 TRBD2 TGTGCCAGCAGCTCCCAGGTGGGCGGGAGGTTACCAGATACGCAGTATTTT CASSSQVGGRLPDTQYF